This T cell receptor (beta chain) was sequenced for a study of Ad26.COV2.S vaccination and SARS-CoV-2 variants. Findings and caveats of the study: Total T cell responses, in the TCR breadth and depth analyses, may have been underestimated. Ad26.COV2.S recipients had broader spike-specific TCRs (P = 0.0014). Reported post-vaccination CD8+ and CD4+ T cell responses to spike showed substantial breadth.

Measured with immunoSEQ multiplex PCR; TCRdb has only the in-frame clones, and not every one. This repertoire shows around 270,000 clones, roughly nine tenths found once; its top ten account for just under 3%. V was clipped by 5 bases and J by 0 bases, with 11 bases between them. CDR3 length: 15 amino acids. Germline CDR1 is MNHEY and CDR2 is SVGEGT. Treatment noted: roughly 20 received Ad26.COV2.S at low or high dose, single or two shots; five or six received placebo; per-sample allocation not given. Vaccine and placebo recipients were sampled on day 63 after the first injection. Expression of Wuhan-strain SARS-CoV-2 spike came from the Ad26 vector that formed the vaccine. Remarks on this clone: Its specificity is not known.

The chain couples TRBV6-2 or TRBV6-3 to TRBJ2-1; no reliable D call. This sample comprised peripheral blood, obtained in a trial of Ad26.COV2.S vaccine versus placebo. The TCR comes from a person between 18 and 65 years old who received the Ad26.COV2.S COVID-19 vaccine or a placebo. The CDR3 sequence: CASSKKRVSYNEQFF. The CDR3 DNA sequence: TGTGCCAGCAGTAAGAAACGGGTCTCCTACAATGAGCAGTTCTTC.